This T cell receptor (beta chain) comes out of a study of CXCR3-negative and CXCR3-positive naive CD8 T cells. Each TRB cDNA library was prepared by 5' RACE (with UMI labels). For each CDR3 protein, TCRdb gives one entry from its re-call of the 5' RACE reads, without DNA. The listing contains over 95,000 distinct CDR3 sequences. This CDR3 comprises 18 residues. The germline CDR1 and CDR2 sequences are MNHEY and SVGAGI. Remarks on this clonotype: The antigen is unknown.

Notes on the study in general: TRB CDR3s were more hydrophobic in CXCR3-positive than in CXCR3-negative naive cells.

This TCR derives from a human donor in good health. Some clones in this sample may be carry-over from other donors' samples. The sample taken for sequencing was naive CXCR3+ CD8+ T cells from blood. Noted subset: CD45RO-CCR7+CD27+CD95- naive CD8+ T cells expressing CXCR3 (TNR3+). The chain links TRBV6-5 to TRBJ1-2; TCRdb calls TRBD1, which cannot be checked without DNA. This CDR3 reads CTSSLLAVTNRGFLGYTF.